Listed below are T cell receptor beta chains from one sample, sequenced in a study of control samples from healthy donors and cancer patients. Here immunoSEQ multiplex PCR was the method, and the copy in TCRdb shows in-frame clones only, minus some. Counted here are about 40,000 clones, 92% occurring once; the ten biggest clones make up approximately 3.8%. The specimen was blood. The receptors stem from a woman aged 50 to 60 in good health. CDR3s include the opening cysteine and the closing phenylalanine or tryptophan. The D gene is left open where the match is weak.

J gene: TRBJ2-2
D gene: TRBD1
V gene: TRBV5-6
CDR3 DNA: TGTGCCAGCAGCTTGCGGGGACAGGGGTTTGGCACCGGGGAGCTGTTTTTT
CDR3 protein: CASSLRGQGFGTGELFF

J gene: TRBJ2-1
D gene: .
V gene: TRBV5-6
CDR3 DNA: TGTGCCAGCAGCATAAACAATGAGCAGTTCTTC
CDR3 protein: CASSINNEQFF

J gene: TRBJ1-2
D gene: TRBD1
V gene: TRBV5-6
CDR3 DNA: TGTGCCAGCAGCAGTAGGGACAGGGGGATTCGTGGCTACACCTTC
CDR3 protein: CASSSRDRGIRGYTF

J gene: TRBJ2-7
D gene: TRBD1
V gene: TRBV6-5
CDR3 DNA: TGTGCCAGCAGGACAGGACAGGGTATCCCCTACGAGCAGTACTTC
CDR3 protein: CASRTGQGIPYEQYF

J gene: TRBJ1-5
D gene: .
V gene: TRBV28
CDR3 DNA: TGTGCCAGTAAGGGGGGGGGAGGCAATCAGCCCCAGCATTTT
CDR3 protein: CASKGGGGNQPQHF

J gene: TRBJ1-6
D gene: .
V gene: TRBV6-1
CDR3 DNA: TGTGCCAGCAGTGAGCGGGTGGCGTCTTCACCCCTCCACTTT
CDR3 protein: CASSERVASSPLHF

J gene: TRBJ1-3
D gene: .
V gene: TRBV3-1/TRBV3-2
CDR3 DNA: TGTGCCAGCAGCCCCCGAGGCGGAGGAAACACCATATATTTT
CDR3 protein: CASSPRGGGNTIYF

J gene: TRBJ1-2
D gene: .
V gene: TRBV5-4
CDR3 DNA: TGTGCCAGCAGGCCCGGGACGGCAGCTAACTATGGCTACACCTTC
CDR3 protein: CASRPGTAANYGYTF

J gene: TRBJ1-4
D gene: .
V gene: TRBV25-1
CDR3 DNA: TGTGCCAGCAGTGAGAGTGGGGTGAATGAAAAACTGTTTTTT
CDR3 protein: CASSESGVNEKLFF

J gene: TRBJ1-2
D gene: TRBD1
V gene: TRBV18
CDR3 DNA: TGTGCCAGCTCCCACGATGTAGGGACAGTATTTGGCTACACCTTC
CDR3 protein: CASSHDVGTVFGYTF

J gene: TRBJ2-5
D gene: .
V gene: TRBV18
CDR3 DNA: TGTGCCAGCTCACCATCAGGTCGGAACGTACAAGATTCCCAGTACTTC
CDR3 protein: CASSPSGRNVQDSQYF

J gene: TRBJ2-5
D gene: TRBD2
V gene: TRBV14
CDR3 DNA: TGTGCCAGCAGCCGACTAGCGCCTCCGCGGACCCAGTACTTC
CDR3 protein: CASSRLAPPRTQYF